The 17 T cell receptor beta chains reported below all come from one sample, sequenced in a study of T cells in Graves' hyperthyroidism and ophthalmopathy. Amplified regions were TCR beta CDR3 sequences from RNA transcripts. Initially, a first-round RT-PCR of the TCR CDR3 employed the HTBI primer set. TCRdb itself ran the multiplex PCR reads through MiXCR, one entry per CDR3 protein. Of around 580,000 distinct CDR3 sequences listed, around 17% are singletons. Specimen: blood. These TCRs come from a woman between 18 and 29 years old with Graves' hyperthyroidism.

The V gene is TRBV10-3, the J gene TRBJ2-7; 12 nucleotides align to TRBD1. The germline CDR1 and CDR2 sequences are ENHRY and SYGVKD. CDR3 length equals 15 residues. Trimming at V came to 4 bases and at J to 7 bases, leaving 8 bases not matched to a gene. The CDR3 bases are TGTGCCATCAGTGCCGGGGGACAGGGGGCGCGGGAGCAGTACTTC. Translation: CAISAGGQGAREQYF.

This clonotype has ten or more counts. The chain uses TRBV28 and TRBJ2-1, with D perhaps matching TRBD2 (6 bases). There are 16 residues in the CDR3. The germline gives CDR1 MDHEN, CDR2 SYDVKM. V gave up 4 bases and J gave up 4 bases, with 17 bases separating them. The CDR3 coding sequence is TGTGCCAGCAGTTCCACCGGGACTGACCGATACAATGAGCAGTTCTTC. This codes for CASSSTGTDRYNEQFF.

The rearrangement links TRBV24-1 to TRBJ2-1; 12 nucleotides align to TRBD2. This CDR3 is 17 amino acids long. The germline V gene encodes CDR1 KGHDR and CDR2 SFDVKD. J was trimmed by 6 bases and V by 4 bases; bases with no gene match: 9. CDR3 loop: CATSDWLASGRVNEQFF. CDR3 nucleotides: TGTGCCACCAGTGACTGGCTGGCTAGCGGGAGGGTCAATGAGCAGTTCTTC.

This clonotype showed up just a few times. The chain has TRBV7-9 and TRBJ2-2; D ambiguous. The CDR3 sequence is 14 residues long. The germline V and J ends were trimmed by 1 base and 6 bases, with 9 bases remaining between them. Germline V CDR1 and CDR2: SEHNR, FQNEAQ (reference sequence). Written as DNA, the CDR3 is TGTGCCAGCAGCTTAGAACCCTCTCCCGGGGAGCTGTTTTTT. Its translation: CASSLEPSPGELFF.

As DNA, the CDR3 is TGCAGTGCTAGAGACCTAGCGGGGCCCTACGAGCAGTACTTC. Its protein product is CSARDLAGPYEQYF. The J gene is TRBJ2-7, the V gene TRBV20-1; 9 bases line up with TRBD2. Germline trimming cut 0 bases from V and 2 bases from J; bases unmatched to any gene: 2. The CDR3 length is 14 residues. Germline loops: CDR1 DFQATT, CDR2 SNEGSKA (reference sequence).

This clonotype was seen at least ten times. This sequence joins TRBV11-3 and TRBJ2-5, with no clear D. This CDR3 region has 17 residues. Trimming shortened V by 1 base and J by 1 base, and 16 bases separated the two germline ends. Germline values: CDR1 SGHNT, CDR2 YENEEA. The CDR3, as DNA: TGTGCCAGCAGCTTAGGGAAGGGCAGCCCCCTCCAAGAGACCCAGTACTTC. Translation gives CASSLGKGSPLQETQYF.

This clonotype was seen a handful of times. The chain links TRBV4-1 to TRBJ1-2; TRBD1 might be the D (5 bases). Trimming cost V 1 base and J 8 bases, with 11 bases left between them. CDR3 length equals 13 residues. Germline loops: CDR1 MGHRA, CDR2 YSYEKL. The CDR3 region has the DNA TGCGCCAGCAGCCAAGGTGGGGGTAACGGCTACACCTTC. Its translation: CASSQGGGNGYTF.

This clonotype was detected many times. The CDR3 here is CASSLVGTSGNTIYF. CDR3 nucleotide sequence: TGTGCCAGCAGTTTGGTCGGGACCTCCGGAAACACCATATATTTT. V gene TRBV7-2 combines with J gene TRBJ1-3, with D possibly matching TRBD1 (5 bases). CDR1 and CDR2 (germline): SGHTA, FQGNSA. This CDR3 has 15 residues. V lost 6 bases, J lost 4 bases, and 16 bases lay in between.

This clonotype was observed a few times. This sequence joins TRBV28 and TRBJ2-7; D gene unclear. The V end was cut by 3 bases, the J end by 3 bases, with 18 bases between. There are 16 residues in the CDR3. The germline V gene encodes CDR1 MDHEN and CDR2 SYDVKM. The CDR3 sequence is CASSLGGGTWHYEQYF. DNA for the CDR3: TGTGCCAGCAGTTTGGGCGGCGGAACGTGGCACTACGAGCAGTACTTC.

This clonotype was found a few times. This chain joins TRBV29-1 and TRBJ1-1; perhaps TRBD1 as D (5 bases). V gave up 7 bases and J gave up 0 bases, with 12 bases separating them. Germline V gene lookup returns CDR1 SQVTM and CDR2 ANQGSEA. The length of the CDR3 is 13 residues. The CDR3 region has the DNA TGCAGCGGGACCGGGGGGATGAACACTGAAGCTTTCTTT. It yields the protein CSGTGGMNTEAFF.

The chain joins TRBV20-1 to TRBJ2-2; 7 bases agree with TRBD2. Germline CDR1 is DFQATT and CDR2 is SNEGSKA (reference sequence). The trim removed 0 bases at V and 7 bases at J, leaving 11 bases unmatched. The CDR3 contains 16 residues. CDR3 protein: CSARETSKGRNGELFF. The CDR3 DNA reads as TGCAGTGCTAGAGAGACTAGCAAAGGACGGAACGGGGAGCTGTTTTTT.

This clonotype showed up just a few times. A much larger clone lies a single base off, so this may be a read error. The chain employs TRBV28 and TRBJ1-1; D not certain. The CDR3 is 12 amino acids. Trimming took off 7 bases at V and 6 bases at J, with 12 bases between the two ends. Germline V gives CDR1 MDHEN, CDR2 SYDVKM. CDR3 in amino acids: CASTQTDAEAFF. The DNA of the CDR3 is TGTGCCAGCACCCAGACGGACGCTGAAGCTTTCTTT.

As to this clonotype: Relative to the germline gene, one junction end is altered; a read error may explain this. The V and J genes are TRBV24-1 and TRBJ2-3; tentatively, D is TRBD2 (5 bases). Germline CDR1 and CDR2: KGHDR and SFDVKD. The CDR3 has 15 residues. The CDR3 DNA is TGTGCCACCAGTGACCCAGGCTCTAGCACAGATACGCGGTATTTT. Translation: CATSDPGSSTDTRYF.

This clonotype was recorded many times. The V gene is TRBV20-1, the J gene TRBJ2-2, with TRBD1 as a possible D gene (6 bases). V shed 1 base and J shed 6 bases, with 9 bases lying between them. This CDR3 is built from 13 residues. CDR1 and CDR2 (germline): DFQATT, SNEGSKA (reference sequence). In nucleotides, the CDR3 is TGCAGTGCTAGAGCCACAGGGCCCGGGGAGCTGTTTTTT. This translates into CSARATGPGELFF.

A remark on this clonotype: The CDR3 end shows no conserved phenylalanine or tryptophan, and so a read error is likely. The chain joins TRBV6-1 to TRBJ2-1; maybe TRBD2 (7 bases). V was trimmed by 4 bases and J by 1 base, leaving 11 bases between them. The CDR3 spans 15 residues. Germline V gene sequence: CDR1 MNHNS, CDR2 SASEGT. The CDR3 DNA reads TGTGCCAGCAGTGTGGGGGGGCAATCCTACAATGAGCAGTTCCTC. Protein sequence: CASSVGGQSYNEQFL.

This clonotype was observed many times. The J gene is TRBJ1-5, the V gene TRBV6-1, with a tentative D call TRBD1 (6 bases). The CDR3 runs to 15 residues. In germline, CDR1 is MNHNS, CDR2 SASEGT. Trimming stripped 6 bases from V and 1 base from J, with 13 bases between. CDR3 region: CASRSGQRSNQPQHF. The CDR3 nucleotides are TGTGCCAGCAGATCTGGACAGCGAAGCAATCAGCCCCAGCATTTT.

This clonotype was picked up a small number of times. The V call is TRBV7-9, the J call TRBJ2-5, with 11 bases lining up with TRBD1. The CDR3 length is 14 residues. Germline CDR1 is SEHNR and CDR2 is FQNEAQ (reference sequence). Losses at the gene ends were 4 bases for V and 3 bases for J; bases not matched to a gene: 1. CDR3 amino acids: CASSSGQGEETQYF. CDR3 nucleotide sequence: TGTGCCAGCAGCTCGGGACAGGGGGAAGAGACCCAGTACTTC. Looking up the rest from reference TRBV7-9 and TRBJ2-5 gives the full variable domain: DTGVSQNPRHKITKRGQNVTFRCDPISEHNRLYWYRQTLGQGPEFLTYFQNEAQLEKSRLLSDRFSAERPKGSFSTLEIQRTEQGDSAMYLCASSSGQGEETQYFGPGTRLLVL.